This TCR beta chain was retrieved from a study of blood T cell repertoires in COVID-19. At the level of the study: Collection of acute and convalescent COVID-19 samples took place in the United States, Italy and Spain. T cells, B-cell-depleted T cells, or PBMCs supplied cDNA or gDNA.

As processed by the authors: Amplification from reference gene primers served as the basis for estimated nucleated cell counts. The table came from immunoSEQ multiplex PCR; TCRdb's copy has only in-frame clones and leaves some out. The V and J calls and clone size come from that table; D and trimming were worked out from the DNA. The table has about 130,000 clones, roughly 82% seen once. V dropped 10 bases and J dropped 5; count of bases not matched to a gene: 16. This CDR3 is 15 amino acids long. CDR1 is LNHDA and CDR2 is SQIVND in the germline V gene (reference sequence). The sample taken for sequencing was peripheral blood. The TCR was taken from a human donor in a cohort sampled during active COVID-19. The chain is built from TRBV19 and TRBJ1-2; 7 bases agree with TRBD1. CDR3 amino acids: CATTPLQGSAYGYTF. The DNA for the CDR3 is TGTGCCACCACACCACTACAGGGGTCGGCTTATGGCTACACCTTC.